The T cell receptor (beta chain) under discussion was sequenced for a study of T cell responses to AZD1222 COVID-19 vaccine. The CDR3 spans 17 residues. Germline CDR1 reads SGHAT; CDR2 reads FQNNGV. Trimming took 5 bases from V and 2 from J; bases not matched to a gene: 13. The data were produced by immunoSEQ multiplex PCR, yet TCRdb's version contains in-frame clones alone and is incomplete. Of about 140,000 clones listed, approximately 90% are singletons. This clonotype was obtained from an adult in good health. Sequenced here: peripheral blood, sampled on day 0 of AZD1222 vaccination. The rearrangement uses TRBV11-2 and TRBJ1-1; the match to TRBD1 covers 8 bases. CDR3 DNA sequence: TGTGCCAGCAGCCTAAAAGGGGGGGACAGGAATAACACTGAAGCTTTCTTT. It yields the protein CASSLKGGDRNNTEAFF.